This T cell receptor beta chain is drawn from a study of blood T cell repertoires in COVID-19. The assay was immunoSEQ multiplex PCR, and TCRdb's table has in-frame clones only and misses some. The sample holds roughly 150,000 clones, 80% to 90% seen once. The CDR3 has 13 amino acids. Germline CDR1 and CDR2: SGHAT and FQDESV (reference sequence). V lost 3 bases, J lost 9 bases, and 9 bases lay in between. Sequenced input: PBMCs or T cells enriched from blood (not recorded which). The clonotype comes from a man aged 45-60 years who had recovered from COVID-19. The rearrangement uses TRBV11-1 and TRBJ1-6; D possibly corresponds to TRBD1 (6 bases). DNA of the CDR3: TGTGCCAGCAGCTTGGACAGAACTTCACCCCTCCACTTT. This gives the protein CASSLDRTSPLHF.